The T cell receptor (beta chain) under discussion was sequenced for a study of blood T cell repertoires in COVID-19. Study background: Sites across the United States, Italy and Spain contributed samples from acute and convalescent COVID-19. Sources were T cells, B-cell-depleted T cells, or PBMCs; the material itself was cDNA or gDNA.

As processed by the authors: Using reference gene primer amplification, nucleated cell counts were estimated. Generated by immunoSEQ multiplex PCR, the TCRdb table keeps only in-frame clones and is missing some. The DNA gave D and trimming, while V, J and clone size come from that table. This table has about 76,000 clones, roughly four fifths appearing once. The V end was cut by 4 bases, the J end by 2 bases, with 9 bases between. Germline CDR1 is MNHEY and CDR2 is SVGEGT. This CDR3 contains 13 residues. V is TRBV6-2 or TRBV6-3 and J is TRBJ2-7; no clear D gene. The sequence came from a man older than 75 with acute or convalescent COVID-19. The sample consisted of peripheral blood. The CDR3 DNA sequence: TGTGCCAGCAGTTTTTCTCACACCTACGAGCAGTACTTC. It yields the protein CASSFSHTYEQYF.